This record looks at one T cell receptor (beta chain) sequence and its context. The antigen is not known. This entry is derived from a study of blood T cells in healthy people across ages. Caucasian individuals from Russia who were healthy and aged 6 to 90 acted as donors. Study-level points and caveats: Aged donors had fewer naive CD4+ cells and lower diversity than long-lived donors. With donor CMV status unknown, expanded clonotype changes were possibly confounded.

Together with a sample-barcoded 5' primer, a J-beta primer mix was included in a second PCR lasting roughly 6 to 12 cycles. All cDNA molecules were each tagged by a template-switch adaptor with 12 random nucleotides. Each CDR3 protein is one row after TCRdb ran MiXCR on the 5' RACE reads. The data contain 700,000 to 950,000 distinct CDR3 sequences, about 40% of them singletons. Sequencing was performed on blood. The source of this sequence is a woman aged 55-75 years in good health.

DNA of the CDR3: TGTGCCAGCAGCGTAGTCTCAAGCGGGAGTCTGTATGAGCAGTACTTC. This sequence encodes CASSVVSSGSLYEQYF. The rearrangement uses TRBV9 and TRBJ2-5; 8 positions agree with TRBD2. V was pared by 0 bases and J by 11 bases, with 15 bases of the junction left unmatched. The CDR3 loop spans 16 amino acids. Germline V gene lookup returns CDR1 SGDLS and CDR2 YYNGEE.